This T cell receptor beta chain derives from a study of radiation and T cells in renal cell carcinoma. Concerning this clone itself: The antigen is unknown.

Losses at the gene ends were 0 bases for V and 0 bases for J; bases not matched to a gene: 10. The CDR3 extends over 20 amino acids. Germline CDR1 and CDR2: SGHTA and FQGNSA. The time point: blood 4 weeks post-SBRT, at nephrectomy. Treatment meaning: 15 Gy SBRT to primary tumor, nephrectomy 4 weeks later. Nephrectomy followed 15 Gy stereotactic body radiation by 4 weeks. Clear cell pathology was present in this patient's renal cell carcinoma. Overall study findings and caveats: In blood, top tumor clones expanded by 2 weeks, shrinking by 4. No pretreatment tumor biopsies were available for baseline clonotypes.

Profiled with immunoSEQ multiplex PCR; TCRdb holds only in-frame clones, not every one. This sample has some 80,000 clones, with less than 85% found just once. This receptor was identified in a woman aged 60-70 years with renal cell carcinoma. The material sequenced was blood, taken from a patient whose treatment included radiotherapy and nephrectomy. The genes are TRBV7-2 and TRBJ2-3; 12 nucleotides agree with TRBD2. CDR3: CASSLAEFGLAGTSTDTQYF. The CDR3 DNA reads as TGTGCCAGCAGCTTAGCGGAATTCGGACTAGCGGGGACTAGCACAGATACGCAGTATTTT. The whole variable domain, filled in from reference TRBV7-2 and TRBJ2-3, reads GAGVSQSPSNKVTEKGKDVELRCDPISGHTALYWYRQSLGQGLEFLIYFQGNSAPDKSGLPSDRFSAERTGGSVSTLTIQRTQQEDSAVYLCASSLAEFGLAGTSTDTQYFGPGTRLTVL.